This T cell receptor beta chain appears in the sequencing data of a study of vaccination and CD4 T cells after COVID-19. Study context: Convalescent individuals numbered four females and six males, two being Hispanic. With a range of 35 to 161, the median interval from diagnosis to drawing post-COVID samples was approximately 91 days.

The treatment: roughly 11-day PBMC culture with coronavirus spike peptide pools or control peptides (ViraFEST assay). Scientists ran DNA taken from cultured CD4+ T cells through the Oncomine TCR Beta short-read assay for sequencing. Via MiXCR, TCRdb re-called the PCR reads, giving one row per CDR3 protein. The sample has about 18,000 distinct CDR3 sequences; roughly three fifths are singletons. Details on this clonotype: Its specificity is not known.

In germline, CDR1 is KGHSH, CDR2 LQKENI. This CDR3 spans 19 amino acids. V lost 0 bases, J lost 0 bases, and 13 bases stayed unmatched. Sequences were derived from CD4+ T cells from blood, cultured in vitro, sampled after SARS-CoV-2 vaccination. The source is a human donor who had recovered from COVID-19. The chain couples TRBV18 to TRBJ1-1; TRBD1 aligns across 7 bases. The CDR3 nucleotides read TGTGCCAGCTCACCACCGTTCGGCGTTTACAGGGGAATGAACACTGAAGCTTTCTTT. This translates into CASSPPFGVYRGMNTEAFF.